The present TCR beta chain was sequenced within a study of OX40 agonist ivuxolimab in advanced cancers. About the study: Ivuxolimab, an agonist antibody against OX40 (CD134), was given to patients. Ivuxolimab was administered intravenously to patients at 0.01 to 10 mg/kg every 2 weeks.

Regarding this clone: Its antigen remains unidentified.

Notes on the study in general: Among the lowest peripheral clonal expansion occurred in 0.1-3.0 mg/kg partial responders.

CDR3 length: 18 residues. Germline V lookup: CDR1 SGHRS, CDR2 YFSETQ. V lost 1 base and J lost 0, with 14 bases in between. The table came from immunoSEQ multiplex PCR; TCRdb's copy has only in-frame clones and leaves some out. The sample contains about 55,000 clones, 80% of which appear only once. The chain is built from TRBV5-1 and TRBJ1-6, with D possibly TRBD1 on 5 matching bases. The clonotype originates from an adult with an advanced solid tumor such as melanoma, head and neck, liver or kidney cancer. The sequencing here drew on CD4+ or CD8+ T cells sorted from blood, taken in a trial of the OX40 agonist ivuxolimab. Here the CDR3 DNA reads TGCGCCAGCAGCTTGAGGGCCAACGGGGGCTCCTATAATTCACCCCTCCACTTT. This gives the protein CASSLRANGGSYNSPLHF.